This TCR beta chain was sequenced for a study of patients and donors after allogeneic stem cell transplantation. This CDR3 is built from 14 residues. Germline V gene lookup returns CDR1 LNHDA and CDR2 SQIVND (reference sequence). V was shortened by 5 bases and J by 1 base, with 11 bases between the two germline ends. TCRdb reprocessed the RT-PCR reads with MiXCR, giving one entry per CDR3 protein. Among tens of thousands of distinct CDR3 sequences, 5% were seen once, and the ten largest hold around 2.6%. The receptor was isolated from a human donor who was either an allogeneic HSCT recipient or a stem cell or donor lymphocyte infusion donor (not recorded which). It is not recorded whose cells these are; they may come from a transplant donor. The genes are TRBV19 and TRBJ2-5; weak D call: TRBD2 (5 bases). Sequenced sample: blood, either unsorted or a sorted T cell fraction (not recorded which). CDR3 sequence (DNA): TGTGCCAGTAGTCGGACGACTACCCAAGAGACCCAGTACTTC. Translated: CASSRTTTQETQYF.